A single sample gave rise to the 30 T cell receptor beta chains below, sequenced in a study of blood T cell repertoires in COVID-19. The protocol was immunoSEQ multiplex PCR, while the TCRdb copy is restricted to in-frame clones and leaves out a portion. The table includes 55,000 to 80,000 clones, over 70% detected once. The sample comprised peripheral blood. The receptor set was obtained from a human donor in a cohort sampled during active COVID-19.

The J gene is TRBJ2-6, the V gene TRBV6-5; TRBD1 agrees at 8 bases. The germline V gene encodes CDR1 MNHEY and CDR2 SVGAGI. The CDR3 extends over 14 amino acids. Unmatched junction bases numbered 2, after V lost 8 bases and J lost 2 bases. DNA of the CDR3: TGTGCCAGCCTCAGGGGGCCTGGGGCCAACGTCCTGACTTTC. Its protein product is CASLRGPGANVLTF.

This sequence joins TRBV6-5 and TRBJ2-3, with unresolved D. The CDR3 consists of 15 residues. Germline V CDR1 and CDR2: MNHEY, SVGAGI. V lost 0 bases to trimming and J lost 2 bases, with 9 bases between them. CDR3 region: CASSYSGATTDTQYF. Here the CDR3 DNA reads TGTGCCAGCAGTTACTCGGGCGCGACCACAGATACGCAGTATTTT.

The gene calls are TRBV6-4 and TRBJ2-3; 10 bases match TRBD1. The ends lost 11 bases at V and 3 bases at J; junction bases unmatched: 8. The CDR3 is 14 residues long. Germline CDR1 and CDR2: MRHNA and SNTAGT. The CDR3 DNA reads TGTGCCTCATCCGGACAGGGGGGTACAGATACGCAGTATTTT. Protein sequence: CASSGQGGTDTQYF.

The J gene is TRBJ2-6, the V gene TRBV29-1; D is uncertain. This CDR3 is 14 amino acids long. Germline CDR1 reads SQVTM; CDR2 reads ANQGSEA. With 5 bases removed from V and 0 bases from J, the gap between germline ends came to 8 bases. CDR3 DNA sequence: TGCAGCGTTCTGCGGTCCTCTGGGGCCAACGTCCTGACTTTC. This translates into CSVLRSSGANVLTF.

A few counts support this clone. V usage is TRBV6-5 and J usage is TRBJ2-6; perhaps TRBD1 as D (6 bases). The V end lost 4 bases, the J end lost 3 bases, and 13 bases lay between the germline ends. The CDR3 has 16 amino acids. In germline, CDR1 is MNHEY, CDR2 SVGAGI. As DNA, the CDR3 is TGTGCCAGCAGTTCTCAGGGGCTAGATGGGGCCAACGTCCTGACTTTC. Translated, it gives CASSSQGLDGANVLTF.

The V call is TRBV5-1, the J call TRBJ2-2; 7 bases align to TRBD1. V was pared by 5 bases and J by 0 bases, with 1 base of the junction left unmatched. The CDR3 loop spans 14 amino acids. Germline CDR1 SGHRS, CDR2 YFSETQ. CDR3 in amino acids: CASRTGANTGELFF. CDR3 nucleotides: TGCGCCAGCAGAACAGGGGCGAACACCGGGGAGCTGTTTTTT.

The chain couples TRBV5-1 to TRBJ2-2; possibly TRBD1 for D (6 bases). This CDR3 has 15 residues. The V end was cut by 0 bases, the J end by 5 bases, with 11 bases between. The germline V gene has CDR1 SGHRS and CDR2 YFSETQ. DNA for the CDR3: TGCGCCAGCAGCTTGGTAGAAGGACAGACCGGGGAGCTGTTTTTT. Translation: CASSLVEGQTGELFF. Full variable domain (missing parts from reference TRBV5-1 and TRBJ2-2): KAGVTQTPRYLIKTRGQQVTLSCSPISGHRSVSWYQQTPGQGLQFLFEYFSETQRNKGNFPGRFSGRQFSNSRSEMNVSTLELGDSALYLCASSLVEGQTGELFFGEGSRLTVL.

The chain recombines TRBV14 with TRBJ2-3, with D possibly TRBD2 on 6 matching bases. CDR1 is SGHDN, CDR2 FVKESK, per germline. V was shortened by 4 bases and J by 10 bases, with 15 bases between the two germline ends. The length of the CDR3 is 13 residues. In DNA, the CDR3 is TGTGCCAGCAGCCCAAGACTAGGCTGGGCGCAGTATTTT. Translation gives CASSPRLGWAQYF.

V usage is TRBV11-2 and J usage is TRBJ2-5; D is perhaps TRBD2 (5 bases). CDR1 is SGHAT and CDR2 is FQNNGV in the germline V gene. CDR3 size: 11 residues. Trimming shortened V by 5 bases and J by 5 bases, and 6 bases separated the two germline ends. In nucleotides, the CDR3 is TGTGCCAGCAGCCCGGGGGAGACCCAGTACTTC. It codes for CASSPGETQYF.

The chain joins TRBV6-1 to TRBJ1-5; a weak D match, TRBD1 (6 bases). CDR1 and CDR2 (germline): MNHNS, SASEGT. V lost 3 bases and J 6 bases, leaving 15 bases between the germline ends. This CDR3 is 15 amino acids long. The CDR3 nucleotides are TGTGCCAGCAGTGACCGGACAGTGGCGGGTCAGCCCCAGCATTTT. It is translated as CASSDRTVAGQPQHF.

V and J are TRBV5-8 and TRBJ2-7; TRBD1 aligns across 11 bases. J gave up 5 bases and V 4 bases, and 8 bases lay outside the gene matches. Germline V lookup: CDR1 SGHTS, CDR2 YDEGEE. The CDR3 consists of 15 residues. The CDR3 DNA is TGTGCCAGCAGCGAGGGACAGGGGGTACGGGACGAGCAGTACTTC. It yields the protein CASSEGQGVRDEQYF.

This clone was seen only a few times. This chain joins TRBV7-2 and TRBJ1-2, with 9 bases matching TRBD1. Germline CDR1 SGHTA, CDR2 FQGNSA. V was pared by 2 bases and J by 3 bases, with 4 bases of the junction left unmatched. There are 15 residues in the CDR3. The CDR3 region has the DNA TGTGCCAGCAGCTTAACAGGGGGCGCCCACTATGGCTACACCTTC. Protein sequence: CASSLTGGAHYGYTF.

V gene TRBV19 combines with J gene TRBJ1-1; a weak D match, TRBD1 (5 bases). Deletions cut 7 bases from V and 9 bases from J, with 21 bases between. CDR3 length: 14 amino acids. From germline, CDR1 is LNHDA and CDR2 SQIVND (reference sequence). The DNA for the CDR3 is TGTGCCAGTACCCTTCAACTCGACAGAGAAAAAGCTTTCTTT. Translated: CASTLQLDREKAFF.

This clone was recorded only once. The CDR3 nucleotides are TGTGCCAGCCAAGCAAGCGATGAGCAGTTCTTC. Protein sequence: CASQASDEQFF. The genes are TRBV2 and TRBJ2-1; D not resolved. Trimming left V 8 bases short and J 8 bases short, with 10 bases between. CDR1 SNHLY and CDR2 FYNNEI come from the germline V gene. There are 11 residues in the CDR3.

This chain uses TRBV9 with TRBJ2-1, with 7 bases that match TRBD2. CDR3 size: 14 residues. Trimming took 5 bases from V and 7 from J; bases not matched to a gene: 9. Germline-derived CDR1 and CDR2 are SGDLS and YYNGEE. CDR3 sequence reads: CASRSGAGVNEQFF. CDR3 in DNA: TGTGCCAGCAGGAGTGGGGCGGGAGTTAATGAGCAGTTCTTC.

V and J are TRBV21-1 and TRBJ2-7; no check of the table's D call, TRBD1, against the DNA was made. TRBV21-1 is recorded as a pseudogene. This CDR3 is 14 amino acids long. CDR3 region: CASARYRAHYEQYF. In DNA, the CDR3 is TGTGCCAGCGCCCGGTACAGGGCTCATTACGAGCAGTACTTC.

The chain combines TRBV7-9 with TRBJ2-1; D perhaps matches TRBD2 (6 bases). V lost 5 bases and J lost 3, with 20 bases in between. The length of the CDR3 is 17 residues. CDR1 SEHNR and CDR2 FQNEAQ come from the germline V gene (reference sequence). This CDR3 is CASSQPVEGPNYNEQFF. CDR3 coding DNA: TGTGCCAGCAGCCAACCCGTGGAGGGGCCCAACTACAATGAGCAGTTCTTC.

V usage is TRBV18 and J usage is TRBJ1-6; tentative D call: TRBD1 (5 bases). CDR1 KGHSH and CDR2 LQKENI come from the germline V gene. V lost 2 bases and J 1 base, leaving 9 bases between the germline ends. The CDR3 is 16 amino acids. CDR3 coding DNA: TGTGCCAGCTCACCAAGGGGATCGTCCTATAATTCACCCCTCCACTTT. As protein: CASSPRGSSYNSPLHF.

The genes are TRBV28 and TRBJ2-7; D might be TRBD2 (6 bases). Germline lookup yields CDR1 MDHEN and CDR2 SYDVKM. Deletions cut 8 bases from V and 5 bases from J, with 22 bases between. The CDR3 covers 15 residues. The CDR3 DNA reads as TGTGCCAGCCCCTCCGGGGTCGGGGGTTTCCACGAGCAGTACTTC. The encoded protein is CASPSGVGGFHEQYF.

This sequence joins TRBV5-5 and TRBJ1-5, with 8 nucleotides matching TRBD1. V trimming: 4 bases; J trimming: 3 bases; junction bases outside the gene matches: 6. Germline CDR1 is SGHKS and CDR2 is YYEKEE (reference sequence). This CDR3 is built from 15 residues. DNA of the CDR3: TGTGCCAGCAGCGTGCAGGGACAGGTCAATCAGCCCCAGCATTTT. This sequence encodes CASSVQGQVNQPQHF. The full variable domain, completed using reference TRBV5-5 and TRBJ1-5, is DAGVTQSPTHLIKTRGQQVTLRCSPISGHKSVSWYQQVLGQGPQFIFQYYEKEERGRGNFPDRFSARQFPNYSSELNVNALLLGDSALYLCASSVQGQVNQPQHFGDGTRLSIL.

The chain uses TRBV30 and TRBJ2-7, with D perhaps TRBD1 (6 bases). Germline CDR1 reads GTSNPN; CDR2 reads SVGIG (reference sequence). The CDR3 has 14 residues. Trimming removed 2 bases at V and 5 bases at J, with 16 bases between. The CDR3 region is CAWSRTTGSDEQYF. Written as DNA, the CDR3 is TGTGCCTGGAGTAGAACGACAGGTTCGGACGAGCAGTACTTC.

The V call is TRBV30, the J call TRBJ1-1; D remains ambiguous. V dropped 3 bases and J dropped 4 bases, with 6 bases sitting between them. The CDR3 spans 11 residues. Germline CDR1 and CDR2: GTSNPN and SVGIG (reference sequence). CDR3 sequence (DNA): TGTGCCTGGAGAGTAGCCACTGAAGCTTTCTTT. This codes for CAWRVATEAFF.

J is TRBJ1-1 and V is TRBV5-6; D unresolved. The CDR3 consists of 15 residues. Germline CDR1 SGHDT, CDR2 YYEEEE. Trimming cost V 1 base and J 5 bases, with 15 bases left between them. The CDR3 protein is CASSLLAGGGTEAFF. The CDR3 DNA reads as TGTGCCAGCAGCTTGTTAGCAGGAGGAGGGACTGAAGCTTTCTTT.

The table lists this clone with a count of one. The gene calls are TRBV10-3 and TRBJ2-1; 11 bases fit TRBD2. Trimming at V came to 9 bases and at J to 4 bases, leaving 5 bases not matched to a gene. The CDR3 runs to 14 residues. The V gene's germline CDR1 is ENHRY and CDR2 SYGVKD. The CDR3 DNA is TGTGCCATTGCCACTAGCGGGGGATACAATGAGCAGTTCTTC. Translation gives CAIATSGGYNEQFF.

This clone was detected a few times. This chain joins TRBV6-2 or TRBV6-3 and TRBJ2-3; no clear D. The V gene's germline CDR1 is MNHEY and CDR2 SVGEGT. V gave up 5 bases and J gave up 2 bases, with 5 bases separating them. This CDR3 contains 12 residues. CDR3 residues: CASSPYTDTQYF. In DNA, the CDR3 is TGTGCCAGCAGTCCCTACACAGATACGCAGTATTTT.

This chain joins TRBV5-1 and TRBJ2-7; no clear D gene. Germline lookup yields CDR1 SGHRS and CDR2 YFSETQ. The germline V and J ends were trimmed by 1 base and 3 bases, with 11 bases remaining between them. The CDR3 length is 14 residues. The CDR3 region is CASSLNPEIYEQYF. The DNA of the CDR3 is TGCGCCAGCAGCTTGAATCCAGAAATCTACGAGCAGTACTTC.

This clone came up once. The chain combines TRBV12-5 with TRBJ2-1; no definite D call. This CDR3 is built from 12 residues. The germline gives CDR1 LGHNT, CDR2 FRNRAP. Deletions cut 4 bases from V and 8 bases from J, with 9 bases between. CDR3: CASGYGQHEQFF. As DNA, the CDR3 is TGTGCTAGTGGTTATGGGCAACATGAGCAGTTCTTC.

This sequence joins TRBV7-9 and TRBJ2-6; the D is unclear. CDR1 is SEHNR, CDR2 FQNEAQ, per germline (reference sequence). Trimming cost V 4 bases and J 4 bases, with 14 bases left between them. This CDR3 is built from 16 residues. CDR3 in amino acids: CASSSASLGGANVLTF. The DNA of the CDR3 is TGTGCCAGCAGCTCGGCCTCTTTGGGCGGGGCCAACGTCCTGACTTTC.

V usage is TRBV6-2 or TRBV6-3 and J usage is TRBJ1-4; possibly TRBD1 for D (5 bases). Trimming took off 4 bases at V and 6 bases at J, with 6 bases between the two ends. The CDR3 has 12 amino acids. Germline V CDR1 and CDR2: MNHEY, SVGEGT. CDR3 nucleotides: TGTGCCAGCAGTTCCAGGGATGAAAAACTGTTTTTT. Its protein product is CASSSRDEKLFF.

This chain links TRBV4-3 with TRBJ1-3; no reliable D call. V was trimmed by 1 base and J by 0 bases, leaving 4 bases between them. The germline V gene has CDR1 LGHNA and CDR2 YSLEER. The CDR3 loop spans 14 amino acids. The CDR3 region has the DNA TGCGCCAGCAGCCAAGTGAGCTCTGGAAACACCATATATTTT. It translates to CASSQVSSGNTIYF.